This T cell receptor beta chain was sequenced during a study of blood T cells in healthy people across ages. The study, taken as a whole, reports: Diversity estimated from one million T cells was considered an underestimate. Strong correlation existed between TCR beta diversity and naive T cell percentage. When set beside aged donors, long-lived donors presented more naive CD4+ cells and higher diversity.

The use of a sample-barcoded 5' primer and a J-beta primer mix characterized a second PCR of 7 to 11 cycles. A template-switch adaptor that had 12 random nucleotides put a tag on each cDNA molecule. TCRdb fed the 5' RACE reads into MiXCR, producing one record per CDR3 protein. The table records some 880,000 distinct CDR3 sequences, around 36% of them present only once. This clonotype was seen repeatedly, ten times or more. Its target is not known. This CDR3 region has 15 residues. V was trimmed by 6 bases and J by 7 bases, leaving 19 bases between them. Per the germline V gene, CDR1 is SNHLY and CDR2 is FYNNEI.

This receptor was obtained from a young man in good health. The sample comprised blood. The chain combines TRBV2 with TRBJ2-1, with D possibly being TRBD1 (6 bases). DNA for the CDR3: TGTGCCAGCAGACAGGGTCTTCGAATCACAAATGAGCAGTTCTTC. It yields the protein CASRQGLRITNEQFF.